This T cell receptor beta chain came from a study of blood T cell repertoires in COVID-19. Authors' methods: By means of reference gene primer amplification, nucleated cell counts were estimated. Assay: immunoSEQ multiplex PCR; the TCRdb copy retains only in-frame clones and omits some. V, J and clone size were drawn from that table, and D and trimming were deduced from the DNA. The sample has 250,000 or so clones, roughly 88% seen once; the top ten hold around 3.1%. The ends lost 2 bases at V and 0 bases at J; junction bases unmatched: 5. CDR3 size: 16 residues. The germline gives CDR1 MNHEY, CDR2 SVGAGI.

Sequencing was carried out using PBMCs or T cells enriched from blood (not recorded which). The V and J genes are TRBV6-5 and TRBJ1-1; the match to TRBD1 covers 8 bases. The receptor was derived from a woman between 35 and 50 years old who had been exposed to COVID-19. The CDR3 DNA sequence: TGTGCCAGCAGTTACGACGACAGGGGAATGAACACTGAAGCTTTCTTT. Its protein product is CASSYDDRGMNTEAFF.